This TCR beta chain was sequenced in a study of cytomegalovirus exposure and HLA in healthy donors. Study results and limitations: A list of 164 TCR beta chains associated with cytomegalovirus was given. Later findings reportedly placed an Asian-associated ancestry cluster below the approximately 670-donor mean for N-insertions.

CDR1 and CDR2 (germline): SGDLS, YYNGEE. CDR3 length: 15 residues. Trimming took 4 bases from V and 1 from J, leaving 14 bases between them. Every donor was a healthy person donating bone marrow. A multiplex PCR was run with 60 Vbeta primers and 13 Jbeta primers. Assay: immunoSEQ multiplex PCR; the TCRdb copy retains only in-frame clones and omits some. The sample contains roughly 130,000 clones, over 65% of which appear only once. Turning to this clone: As yet, its antigen is unknown.

Sequencing was carried out using PBMCs. The sequence came from a woman aged 40 to 50 in good health and CMV-seropositive. J is TRBJ2-5 and V is TRBV9; D may be TRBD1 (5 bases). The CDR3 coding sequence is TGTGCCAGCAGCCCACGAATGCAGGGCCAAGAGACCCAGTACTTC. It is translated as CASSPRMQGQETQYF.